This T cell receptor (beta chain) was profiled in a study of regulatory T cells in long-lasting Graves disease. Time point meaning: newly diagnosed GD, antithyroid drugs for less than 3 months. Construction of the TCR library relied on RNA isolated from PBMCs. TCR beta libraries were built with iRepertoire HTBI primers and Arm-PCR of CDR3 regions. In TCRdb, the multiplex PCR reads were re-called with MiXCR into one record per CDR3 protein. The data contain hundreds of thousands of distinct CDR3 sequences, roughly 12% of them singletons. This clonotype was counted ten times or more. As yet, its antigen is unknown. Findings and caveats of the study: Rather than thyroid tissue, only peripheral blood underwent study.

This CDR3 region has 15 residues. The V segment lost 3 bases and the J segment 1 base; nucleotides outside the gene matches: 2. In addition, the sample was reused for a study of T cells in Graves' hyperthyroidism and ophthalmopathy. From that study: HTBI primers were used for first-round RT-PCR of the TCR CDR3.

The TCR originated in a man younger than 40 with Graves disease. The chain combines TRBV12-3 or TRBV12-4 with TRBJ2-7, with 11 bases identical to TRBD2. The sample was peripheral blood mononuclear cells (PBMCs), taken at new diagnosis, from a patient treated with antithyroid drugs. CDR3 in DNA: TGTGCCAGCAGTTTCGGGACTAGCGGATCCTACGAGCAGTACTTC. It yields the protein CASSFGTSGSYEQYF.